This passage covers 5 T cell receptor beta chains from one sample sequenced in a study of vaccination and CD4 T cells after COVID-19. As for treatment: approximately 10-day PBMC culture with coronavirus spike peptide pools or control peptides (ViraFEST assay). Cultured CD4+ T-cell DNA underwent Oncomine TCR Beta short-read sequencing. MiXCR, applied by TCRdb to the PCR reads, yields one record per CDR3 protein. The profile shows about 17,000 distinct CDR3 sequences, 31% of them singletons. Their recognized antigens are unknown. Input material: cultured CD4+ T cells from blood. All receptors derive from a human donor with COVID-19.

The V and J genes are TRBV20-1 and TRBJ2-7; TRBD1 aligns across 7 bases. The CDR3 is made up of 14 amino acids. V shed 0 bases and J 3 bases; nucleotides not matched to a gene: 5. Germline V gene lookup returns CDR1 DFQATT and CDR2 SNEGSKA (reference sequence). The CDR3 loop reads CSARDTGTVYEQYF. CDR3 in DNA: TGCAGTGCTAGAGATACCGGGACAGTCTACGAGCAGTACTTC.

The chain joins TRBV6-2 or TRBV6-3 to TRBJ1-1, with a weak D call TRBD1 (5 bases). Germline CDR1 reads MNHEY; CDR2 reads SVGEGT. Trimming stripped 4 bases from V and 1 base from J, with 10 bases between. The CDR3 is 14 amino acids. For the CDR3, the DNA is TGTGCCAGCAGTTTCAGGGTCGGGAACACTGAAGCTTTCTTT. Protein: CASSFRVGNTEAFF.

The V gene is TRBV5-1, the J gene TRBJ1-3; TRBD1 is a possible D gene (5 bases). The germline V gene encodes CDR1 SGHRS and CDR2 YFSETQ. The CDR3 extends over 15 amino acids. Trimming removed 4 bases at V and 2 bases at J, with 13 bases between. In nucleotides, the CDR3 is TGCGCCAGCAGCCTGGGCCCAGGGACTGGAAACACCATATATTTT. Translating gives CASSLGPGTGNTIYF.

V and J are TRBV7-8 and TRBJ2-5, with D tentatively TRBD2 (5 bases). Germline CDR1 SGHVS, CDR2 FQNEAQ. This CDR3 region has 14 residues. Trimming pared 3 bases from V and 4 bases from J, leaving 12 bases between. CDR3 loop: CASSFFAGGETQYF. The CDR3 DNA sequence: TGTGCCAGCAGCTTCTTCGCGGGCGGAGAGACCCAGTACTTC.

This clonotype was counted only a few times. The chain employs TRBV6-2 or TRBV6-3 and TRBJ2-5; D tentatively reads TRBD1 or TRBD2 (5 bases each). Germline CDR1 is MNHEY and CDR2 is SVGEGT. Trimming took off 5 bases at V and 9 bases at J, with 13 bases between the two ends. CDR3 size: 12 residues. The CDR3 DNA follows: TGTGCCAGCAGTAACCCAGGGACGCCCCAGTACTTC. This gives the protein CASSNPGTPQYF.